This T cell receptor beta chain derives from a study of T-cell reconstitution after alpha-beta-depleted transplantation in children. Using unique molecular identifiers, the investigators prepared the TCRbeta library. MiXCR, applied by TCRdb to the PCR reads, yields one record per CDR3 protein. The sample has about 300,000 distinct CDR3 sequences; 6.5% to 9% are singletons. Germline V gene lookup returns CDR1 SGHRS and CDR2 YFSETQ. The CDR3 spans 15 residues. V shed 0 bases, J shed 1 base, and the junction held 3 bases outside the gene matches. Study observations and caveats: When one year had passed after transplant, most T-cell counts and diversity came from newly produced T cells.

This clonotype occurred many times. What it binds is unknown. The rearrangement links TRBV5-1 to TRBJ1-1; TRBD1 matches 7 bases. The sequence was collected from a female patient aged 2 to 10 who had a stem cell transplant for Fanconi anemia, so the T cells may come from the graft donor. Sequences were derived from peripheral blood, sampled 360 days after TCRalphabeta/CD19-depleted stem cell transplant. CDR3 in amino acids: CASSLVTGPNTEAFF. The DNA for the CDR3 is TGCGCCAGCAGCTTGGTGACAGGGCCGAACACTGAAGCTTTCTTT.